This TCR beta chain was sequenced in a study of CD8 T cells in ankylosing spondylitis. Study results and caveats: Certain motif variants had earlier been reported in reactive arthritis synovial fluid and blood. Matched ankylosing spondylitis synovial fluid reportedly showed significant enrichment of disease-linked clones. Seemingly distinctive of ankylosing spondylitis blood was a TCR beta motif formed by eight highly homologous variants. Disease-linked clones were CD8+ and relatively rare in peripheral blood.

The authors made TCR beta libraries by quantitative 5'-RACE with molecular barcodes. TCRdb ran MiXCR on the 5' RACE reads and lists one entry per CDR3 protein. The sample has a few hundred thousand distinct CDR3 sequences, around 24% seen once. The junction had 4 bases not matched to a gene; V was cut back by 4 bases and J by 4 bases. The germline CDR1 and CDR2 sequences are SQVTM and ANQGSEA. The CDR3 runs to 13 residues. This clonotype turned up a few times. Its specificity is unknown. Sequenced: blood, either unsorted or a sorted T cell fraction (not recorded which). This chain uses TRBV29-1 with TRBJ1-2, with 9 bases fitting TRBD1. The clonotype originates from a male donor with ankylosing spondylitis. The CDR3 DNA follows: TGCAGCGTTGGGGGACAGGGATTCTATGGCTACACCTTC. This translates into CSVGGQGFYGYTF.